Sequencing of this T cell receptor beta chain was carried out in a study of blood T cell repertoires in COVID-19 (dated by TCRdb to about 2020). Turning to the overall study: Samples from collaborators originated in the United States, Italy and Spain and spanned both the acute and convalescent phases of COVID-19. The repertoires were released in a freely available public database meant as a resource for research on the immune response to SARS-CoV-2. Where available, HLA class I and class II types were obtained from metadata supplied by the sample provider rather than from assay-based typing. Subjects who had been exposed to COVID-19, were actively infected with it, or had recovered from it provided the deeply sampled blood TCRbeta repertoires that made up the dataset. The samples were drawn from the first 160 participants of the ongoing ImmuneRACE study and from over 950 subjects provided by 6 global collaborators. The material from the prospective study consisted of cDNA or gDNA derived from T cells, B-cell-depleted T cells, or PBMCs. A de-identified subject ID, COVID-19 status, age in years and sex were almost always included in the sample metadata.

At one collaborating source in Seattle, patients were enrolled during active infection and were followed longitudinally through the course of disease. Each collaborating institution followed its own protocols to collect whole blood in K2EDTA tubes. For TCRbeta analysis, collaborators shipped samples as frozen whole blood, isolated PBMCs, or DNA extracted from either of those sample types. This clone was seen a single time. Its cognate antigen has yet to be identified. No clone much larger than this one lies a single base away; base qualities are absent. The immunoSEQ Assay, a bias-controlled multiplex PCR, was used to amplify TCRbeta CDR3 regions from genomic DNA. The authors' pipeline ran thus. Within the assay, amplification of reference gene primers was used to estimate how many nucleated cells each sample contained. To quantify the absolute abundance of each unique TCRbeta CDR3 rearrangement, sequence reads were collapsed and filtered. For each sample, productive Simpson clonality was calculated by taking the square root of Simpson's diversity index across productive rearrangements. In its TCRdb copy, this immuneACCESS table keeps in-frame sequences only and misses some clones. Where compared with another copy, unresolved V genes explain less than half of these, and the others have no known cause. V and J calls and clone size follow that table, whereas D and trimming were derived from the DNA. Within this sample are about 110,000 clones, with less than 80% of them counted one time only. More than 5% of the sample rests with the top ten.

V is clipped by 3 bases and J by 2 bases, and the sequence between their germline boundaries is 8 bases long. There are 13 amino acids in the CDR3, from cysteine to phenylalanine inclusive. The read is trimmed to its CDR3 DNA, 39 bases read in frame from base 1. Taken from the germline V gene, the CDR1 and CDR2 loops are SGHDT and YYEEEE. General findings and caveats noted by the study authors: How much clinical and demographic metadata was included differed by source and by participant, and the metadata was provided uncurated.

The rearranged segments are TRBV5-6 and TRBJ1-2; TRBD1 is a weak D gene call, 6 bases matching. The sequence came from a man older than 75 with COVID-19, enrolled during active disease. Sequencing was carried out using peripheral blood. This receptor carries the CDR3 CASSSRGNYGYTF. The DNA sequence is TGTGCCAGCAGCTCAAGGGGGAACTATGGCTACACCTTC.